This TCR beta chain appears in the sequencing data of a study of shared clonotypes between healthy human individuals. The study, taken as a whole, reports: Non-shared clonotypes were found to have lower generation probabilities than the clonotypes that were shared by all four of the sorted-subset donors.

The naive CD8 subset, CD45RO-negative cells positively selected for CCR7, excluded terminally differentiated effector memory CD45RA+ cells. TCRdb's table, derived via immunoSEQ multiplex PCR, lists solely in-frame clones and lacks some. The sample has 2 million or so clones, 85% to 95% seen once. Of note for this clone: Antigen: not known.

CDR3 size: 14 residues. Germline-derived CDR1 and CDR2 are SEHNR and FQNEAQ (reference sequence). The V and J ends lost 3 bases and 0 bases respectively, with 8 bases between them. The sample taken for sequencing was naive CD8+ T cells sorted from blood. J is TRBJ1-1 and V is TRBV7-9; possibly TRBD1 for D (5 bases). The receptor comes from a young man in good health. The chain's CDR3 is CASSFRGMNTEAFF. CDR3 DNA: TGTGCCAGCAGCTTTCGGGGGATGAACACTGAAGCTTTCTTT.